Sequencing of this TCR beta chain was carried out in a study of neoadjuvant anti-PD-1 for oral cavity cancer. In the study overall: Nivolumab at 3 mg/kg was mostly given biweekly, three to four doses, pre-surgery.

Indicated time point: after neoadjuvant nivolumab, at surgical resection. Libraries were prepared by immunoSEQ multiplex PCR; TCRdb keeps only in-frame clonotypes and omits some of them. The profile shows about 68,000 clones, around 84% of them singletons. Trimming removed 0 bases from V and 7 bases from J, with 14 bases in between. Germline lookup yields CDR1 SGHRS and CDR2 YFSETQ. CDR3 length: 14 residues. The gene calls are TRBV5-1 and TRBJ2-7; D could derive from TRBD1 or TRBD2 (5 bases each). The specimen was PBMCs, collected after nivolumab (anti-PD-1) treatment. The receptor's source is a person aged 35 to 85 with oral cavity squamous cell carcinoma. The CDR3 spells CASSLGQITGEQYF. As DNA, the CDR3 is TGCGCCAGCAGCTTGGGACAGATCACGGGGGAGCAGTACTTC.